The T cell receptor beta chain under discussion was sequenced for a study of blood T cell repertoires in COVID-19. As for the study in general: Samples representing acute and convalescent COVID-19 were sourced from the United States, Italy and Spain. From T cells, B-cell-depleted T cells, or PBMCs came the material, which was cDNA or gDNA.

Germline CDR1 MDHEN, CDR2 SYDVKM. This CDR3 is 12 amino acids long. V lost 7 bases, J lost 4 bases, and 10 bases lay in between. Original data processing: Estimates of nucleated cell counts were drawn from the amplification of reference gene primers. Measured with immunoSEQ multiplex PCR; TCRdb has only the in-frame clones, and not every one. The V and J calls and clone size are taken from that table; D and trimming were inferred from the DNA. The profile shows approximately 52,000 clones, about nine tenths of them singletons. This receptor was taken from a man in his sixties or seventies with acute or convalescent COVID-19. Specimen: peripheral blood. The chain combines TRBV28 with TRBJ1-2; TRBD1 might be the D (5 bases). Written as DNA, the CDR3 is TGTGCCAGCAACGCAGGGTCCTATGGCTACACCTTC. It yields the protein CASNAGSYGYTF.